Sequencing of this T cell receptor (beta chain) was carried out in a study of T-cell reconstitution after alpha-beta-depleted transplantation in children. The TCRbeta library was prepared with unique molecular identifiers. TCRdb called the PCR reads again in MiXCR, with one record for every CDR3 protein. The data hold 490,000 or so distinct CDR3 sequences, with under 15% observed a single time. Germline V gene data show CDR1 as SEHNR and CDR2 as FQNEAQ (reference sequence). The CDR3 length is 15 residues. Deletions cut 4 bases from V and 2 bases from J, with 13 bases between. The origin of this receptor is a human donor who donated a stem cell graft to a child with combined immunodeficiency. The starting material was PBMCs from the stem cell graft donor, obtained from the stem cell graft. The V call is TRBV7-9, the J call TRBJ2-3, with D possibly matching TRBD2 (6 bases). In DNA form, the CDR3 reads TGTGCCAGCAGCTCCTCACTAGCATTCACAGATACGCAGTATTTT. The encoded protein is CASSSSLAFTDTQYF.